This T cell receptor (beta chain) was sequenced in a study of blood T cell repertoires in COVID-19 (dated by TCRdb to between 2020 and 2021). General notes on the study: Samples from collaborators originated in the United States, Italy and Spain and spanned both the acute and convalescent phases of COVID-19. The prospective study material was composed of cDNA or gDNA derived from T cells, B-cell-depleted T cells, or PBMCs. Nearly every sample came with metadata listing a de-identified subject ID, COVID-19 status, age in years and sex. The repertoires were made available in a free public database intended to serve as a resource for research on the immune response to SARS-CoV-2. Deeply sampled blood TCRbeta repertoires from subjects exposed to, actively infected with, or recovered from COVID-19 were included in the dataset. The samples were drawn from two sources: the first 160 participants of the ongoing ImmuneRACE study, and 1,200 or so subjects contributed by 6 global collaborators. Where available, HLA class I and class II types were obtained from metadata supplied by the sample provider rather than from assay-based typing.

Of note for this clone: Its antigen is not yet known. Per-base qualities were not stored, and no clone one base away is much larger.

TCRbeta CDR3 regions were amplified from genomic DNA using the immunoSEQ Assay, a bias-controlled multiplex PCR. Per the original workflow: Within the assay, amplification of reference gene primers was used to estimate how many nucleated cells each sample contained. To quantify the absolute abundance of each unique TCRbeta CDR3 rearrangement, sequence reads were collapsed and filtered. For each sample, productive Simpson clonality was calculated by taking the square root of Simpson's diversity index across productive rearrangements. In TCRdb, the immuneACCESS table is reduced to in-frame sequences with V and J assigned. These tables do not hold every clone; where another copy was compared, an unresolved V gene accounts for under half, and the others remain unexplained. That table supplies the V and J calls and clone size; D and trimming were determined from the DNA. Across this sample there are roughly 330,000 clones, with approximately 90% seen only once. The top ten hold under 6% of the sample.

Participants in the prospective study were enrolled through a virtual design, were aged 18 to 89 years, and lived in about 25 United States geographic areas. Cohort assignment in the prospective study relied on participant-reported clinical history from a screening survey and a study questionnaire. ImmuneRACE Cohort 3 recovered participants were defined by two consecutive negative NP/OP PCR tests, healthcare professional clearance, or symptom resolution. In the prospective study, mobile phlebotomists collected whole blood, serum and a nasopharyngeal or oropharyngeal swab from each participant. Over a roughly 2-month period, participants in the prospective study had the option of providing additional blood draws and questionnaires. Prospective study blood samples were shipped either frozen or at room temperature before DNA extraction. The germline V gene sets CDR1 to MNHEY and CDR2 to SVGAGI. Inclusive of the bounding cysteine and phenylalanine, the CDR3 is 14 residues long. CDR3 DNA is the only sequence kept; it has 42 bases, read in frame from the first base. V is cut back by 8 bases and J by 4 bases, with 9 bases in the junction unmatched.

Results the study describes overall, beyond this receptor: The amount of clinical and demographic metadata varied by source and participant and was provided uncurated.

The material sequenced was PBMCs or T cells enriched from blood (not recorded which). This receptor chain uses TRBV6-5 and TRBJ1-1; 8 junctional bases match TRBD1. This receptor was obtained from a woman in her twenties or thirties who had recovered from COVID-19. This receptor carries the CDR3 CASAISTGATEAFF. The base sequence is TGTGCCAGCGCTATATCGACAGGGGCCACTGAAGCTTTCTTT.